This paragraph reports one TCR beta chain. What antigen it recognizes has not been identified. Base quality data are lacking; no much larger clone is found one base away. The entire amount of isolated RNA was reverse transcribed using the High Capacity cDNA Reverse Transcription Kit, so the sequenced TCRB transcripts were expressed ones. Deep immunoSEQ sequencing was applied to naive, central memory and regulatory T cell samples, giving an average of about 3.57 million total reads per sample. Sorted cells were lysed in RLT buffer and RNA was extracted with DNase-treated RNeasy Micro or Mini kits, depending on cell number. To prevent cross-contamination, each cell subset was processed individually, whereas patient and healthy donor samples were processed jointly. Using the immunoSEQ multiplex PCR, TCRB sequences were amplified from cDNA into 87-bp fragments spanning the CDR3 region. Sequencing of the amplicons was done on the Illumina HiSeq platform. The original methods were these. Synthetic template baselines were used to correct PCR bias computationally, reads within Hamming distance 2 were collapsed together, and singletons that could not be merged were discarded. Reads were aligned against IMGT so that V, D and J genes, CDR3 length and insertions or deletions at six rearrangement sites could be assigned. Within each subset, clonotype counts were normalized to sorted cell number, after which true diversity and Gini coefficients were computed with the tcR R package. The overlap coefficient, calculated on TCRB nucleotide sequences, was used to measure repertoire sharing. As a proxy for the pre-selection repertoire, out-of-frame TCRB sequences from naive cells were analyzed. TCRdb re-hosts the immuneACCESS table, in-frame sequences only. Its copies lack some clones; in the studies checked, an unresolved V gene accounts for under half of them, and the cause for the rest is not known. That table gives V, J and clone size, and the DNA gave D and trimming. For this sample there are about half a million clones; 10% to 12% appear just once. In total, the top ten clones hold roughly 0.046% of the sample.

The sample is drawn from a study of beta chain features in type 1 diabetes (dated by TCRdb to the late 2010s). For the study in its entirety: Mean age, gender distribution, total cell number and subset yield were not different between patients and healthy donors. A total of around 110,000,000 sorted cells were examined across all samples, and a strong correlation was observed between cell number per subset and RNA yield. The study compared TCRB repertoires of sorted circulating CD4+ T cell subsets between recently diagnosed type 1 diabetes patients and matched healthy donors. Whereas all 30 or so donors provided naive and central memory subsets, regulatory and stem cell-like memory subsets were isolated from just 8 patients and about eight healthy donors.

V and J lose 4 bases and 4 bases, and a span of 12 bases separates them. The germline V gene encodes CDR1 SGHRS and CDR2 YFSETQ. The CDR3 has 13 amino acids, counting the end cysteine and phenylalanine. Of the read, only the CDR3 DNA is kept; its 39 bases are in frame from base 1. From each donor, a single peripheral blood sample of approximately 120 mL on average was drawn into heparinised tubes. A BD FACSAria II and a panel including CD45RO, CCR7, CD25, CD127, CD95 and CD27 were used to sort naive, central memory, regulatory and stem cell-like memory CD4+ T cells. All sorted populations exceeded 95% purity. PBMCs were isolated right away by Lymphoprep density gradient centrifugation and were stained directly, without culture. So that batch effects would be minimized, each experiment stained and sorted samples in pairs, pairing one healthy donor with one patient. Summary of the overall study and its limitations: Type 1 diabetes patients showed a moderate but significant shortening of TCRB CDR3 length in all four CD4+ subsets. Because cDNA was sequenced instead of genomic DNA, activated cells with high expression could be over-represented, although the groups did not differ in activation or CD3 levels. PCR may preferentially amplify shorter templates, but because patient and control samples were amplified and corrected together, any resulting skew would affect both groups equally. Patients with type 1 diabetes made fewer insertions and deleted more nucleotides at VDJ recombination sites, implying thymic rearrangement abnormalities. Because small numbers of individuals were included in the HLA sub-analyses, any influence of HLA type on TCRB rearrangement was left unresolved. Naive, central memory and regulatory TCRB repertoires appeared to be more similar among patients than among healthy donors.

The rearrangement combines TRBV5-1 with TRBJ2-7; a tentative D call is TRBD1 (6 bases match). The specimen sequenced was naive CD4+ T cells from blood. The cell subset or site label corresponds to: true naive CD4+ T cells. This sequence originates from a woman younger than 30 in good health. The DNA sequence is given as TGCGCCAGCAGCGAGGACAGCTCGTACGAGCAGTACTTC. This translates into CASSEDSSYEQYF.